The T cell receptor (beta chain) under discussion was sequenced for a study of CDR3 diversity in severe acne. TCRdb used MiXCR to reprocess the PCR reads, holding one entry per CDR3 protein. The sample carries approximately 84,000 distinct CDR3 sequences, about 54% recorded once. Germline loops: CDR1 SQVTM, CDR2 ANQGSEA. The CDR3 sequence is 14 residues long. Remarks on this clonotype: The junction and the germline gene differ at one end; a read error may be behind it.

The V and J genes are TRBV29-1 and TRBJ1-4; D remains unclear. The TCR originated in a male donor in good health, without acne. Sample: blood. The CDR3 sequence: CSAEDHSSYAEVFF. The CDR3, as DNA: TGCAGCGCTGAAGATCACAGTTCTTACGCTGAAGTTTTCTTT. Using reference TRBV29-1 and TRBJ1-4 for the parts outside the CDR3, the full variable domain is SAVISQKPSRDICQRGTSLTIQCQVDSQVTMMFWYRQQPGQSLTLIATANQGSEATYESGFVIDKFPISRPNLTFSTLTVSNMSPEDSSIYLCSAEDHSSYAEVFFGSGTQLSVL.